Here is one T cell receptor (beta chain) with its context. Its antigen is unidentified. The data are from a study of blood T cells in healthy people across ages. Points from the study as a whole: Leaving the PBMCs unsorted stopped any conclusive comparison of naive versus antigen-experienced cells.

CDR1 is LNHDA, CDR2 SQIVND, per germline (reference sequence). V lost 3 bases and J lost 2; bases outside the gene matches: 7. The CDR3 is 16 amino acids. Together with a sample-barcoded 5' primer, a J-beta primer mix was included in a second PCR lasting roughly 6 to 12 cycles. TCRdb itself ran the 5' RACE reads through MiXCR, one entry per CDR3 protein. The data contain roughly 900,000 distinct CDR3 sequences, 29% of them singletons. The sample comprised blood. The J gene is TRBJ2-3, the V gene TRBV19; the match to TRBD1 covers 8 bases. The clonotype originates from a woman older than 75 in good health. The CDR3 spells CASSIERTGSTDTQYF. In nucleotides, the CDR3 is TGTGCCAGTAGTATCGAGCGGACAGGGTCCACAGATACGCAGTATTTT.